A single sample gave rise to the 6 T cell receptor beta chains below, sequenced in a study of blood T cell repertoires in COVID-19. Here immunoSEQ multiplex PCR was the method, and the copy in TCRdb shows in-frame clones only, minus some. Of about 290,000 clones in the sample, around four fifths were seen once. Sequencing input: peripheral blood. Receptors were obtained from a woman between 50 and 59 years old with active or convalescent COVID-19.

A few counts support this clone. The rearrangement joins TRBV29-1 to TRBJ1-5; TRBD1 matches at 9 bases. Per the germline V gene, CDR1 is SQVTM and CDR2 is ANQGSEA. The CDR3 is 11 residues long. The trim removed 6 bases at V and 9 bases at J, leaving 3 bases unmatched. The CDR3 DNA is TGCAGCGTGGGACAGGGAGGGCCCCAGCATTTT. Its translation is CSVGQGGPQHF.

The V gene is TRBV28, the J gene TRBJ1-4; weak D call: TRBD1 (6 bases). The CDR3 loop spans 14 amino acids. Germline CDR1 reads MDHEN; CDR2 reads SYDVKM. The V gene lost 10 bases and the J gene lost 4 bases, with 16 bases spanning the gap. CDR3 region: CATNRGAVNEKLFF. CDR3 nucleotide sequence: TGTGCCACCAACCGGGGGGCGGTTAATGAAAAACTGTTTTTT. Filled out from reference TRBV28 and TRBJ1-4, the complete variable domain reads DVKVTQSSRYLVKRTGEKVFLECVQDMDHENMFWYRQDPGLGLRLIYFSYDVKMKEKGDIPEGYSVSREKKERFSLILESASTNQTSMYLCATNRGAVNEKLFFGSGTQLSVL.

The V and J genes are TRBV3-1 (or the pseudogene TRBV3-2) and TRBJ2-6, with D possibly being TRBD2 (6 bases). CDR3 length equals 16 residues. The germline gives CDR1 LGHDT, CDR2 YNNKEL (reference sequence). The V end was cut by 0 bases, the J end by 2 bases, with 8 bases between. The CDR3 sequence: CASSQDLAAGANVLTF. CDR3 DNA: TGTGCCAGCAGCCAAGATTTAGCGGCTGGGGCCAACGTCCTGACTTTC.

This chain uses TRBV9 with TRBJ1-4; possibly TRBD1 for D (5 bases). Trimming stripped 3 bases from V and 5 bases from J, with 14 bases between. Germline CDR1 reads SGDLS; CDR2 reads YYNGEE. The CDR3 sequence is 15 residues long. The CDR3 DNA follows: TGTGCCAGCAGCGCCGACGGGACTGCCAATGAAAAACTGTTTTTT. Its protein is CASSADGTANEKLFF.

The chain is built from TRBV4-1 and TRBJ2-3; 16 bases match TRBD2. CDR1 is MGHRA and CDR2 is YSYEKL in the germline V gene. CDR3 length: 17 residues. V lost 0 bases to trimming and J lost 5 bases; unmatched junction nucleotides: 2. In nucleotides, the CDR3 is TGCGCCAGCAGCCAAGAGGGGACTAGCGGGAGGGAAGATACGCAGTATTTT. This translates into CASSQEGTSGREDTQYF.

Only one count was recorded for this clone. V usage is TRBV2 and J usage is TRBJ1-1; 10 positions agree with TRBD1. With 4 bases clipped from V and 1 base from J, the junction kept 3 bases outside the gene matches. The CDR3 is made up of 15 amino acids. CDR1 is SNHLY, CDR2 FYNNEI, per germline. The chain's CDR3 is CASSVWTGGNTEAFF. CDR3 DNA sequence: TGTGCCAGCAGTGTTTGGACAGGGGGGAACACTGAAGCTTTCTTT. Variable domain in full (rest from reference TRBV2 and TRBJ1-1): EPEVTQTPSHQVTQMGQEVILRCVPISNHLYFYWYRQILGQKVEFLVSFYNNEISEKSEIFDDQFSVERPDGSNFTLKIRSTKLEDSAMYFCASSVWTGGNTEAFFGQGTRLTVV.